These 5 T cell receptor beta chains share one sample of origin, sequenced in a study of blood T cell repertoires in COVID-19. TCRdb's copy holds only in-frame clones and misses some; the assay was immunoSEQ multiplex PCR. The sample carries about 220,000 clones, 86% recorded once. Sequencing was performed on PBMCs or T cells enriched from blood (not recorded which). These receptor sequences come from a middle-aged woman with acute COVID-19.

The V call is TRBV5-5, the J call TRBJ2-1, with no clear D. Trimming removed 5 bases from V and 6 bases from J, with 18 bases in between. Germline values: CDR1 SGHKS, CDR2 YYEKEE (reference sequence). This CDR3 contains 15 residues. This CDR3 is CASRDTGHRINEQFF. The CDR3 coding sequence is TGTGCCAGCAGGGATACCGGCCACAGAATCAATGAGCAGTTCTTC.

The chain recombines TRBV7-8 with TRBJ1-4; D possibly corresponds to TRBD1 (5 bases). The CDR3 is 14 residues long. The germline V and J ends were trimmed by 2 bases and 7 bases, with 11 bases remaining between them. From germline, CDR1 is SGHVS and CDR2 FQNEAQ. CDR3 sequence (DNA): TGTGCCAGCAGCTTACAGGGTACGAGTGAAAAACTGTTTTTT. Translated, it gives CASSLQGTSEKLFF.

The rearrangement links TRBV5-4 to TRBJ2-7; D uncertain. CDR1 and CDR2 (germline): SGHNT, YYREEE (reference sequence). The CDR3 is 12 amino acids. Trimming left V 6 bases short and J 3 bases short, with 10 bases between. The CDR3 nucleotides read TGTGCCAGCACGTCACAGTTCTACGAGCAGTACGTC. Protein product: CASTSQFYEQYV.

V usage is TRBV11-1 and J usage is TRBJ1-1; 9 bases match TRBD1. This CDR3 has 14 amino acids. V lost 2 bases to trimming and J lost 6 bases; unmatched junction nucleotides: 4. Germline-derived CDR1 and CDR2 are SGHAT and FQDESV (reference sequence). CDR3 coding DNA: TGTGCCAGCAGCTTATCCAACAGGGGGCCTGAAGCTTTCTTT. This encodes CASSLSNRGPEAFF.

The chain joins TRBV27 to TRBJ2-4, with 7 bases aligning to TRBD1. J lost 0 bases, V lost 6 bases, and 11 bases had no gene match. CDR1 and CDR2 (germline): MNHEY, SMNVEV (reference sequence). CDR3 length: 17 residues. The CDR3 DNA reads TGTGCCAGCAGCCCGGGACAGTTGAAGCTAGCCAAAAACATTCAGTACTTC. It encodes CASSPGQLKLAKNIQYF.